This T cell receptor beta chain was identified during a study of T cells expressing NK-cell markers (dated by TCRdb to about 2020). Some background on the complete study: TCR beta-chain repertoires were profiled in sorted CD3+CD56+NKG2C+, CD3+CD56+NKG2C- and CD3+CD56-NKG2C+ T-cell subsets from roughly eight donors. Among the eight sequenced donors, seven were HCMV-seropositive and one was HCMV-seronegative. Illumina HiSeq 2000/2500, MiSeq or NextSeq was used to sequence libraries as 2 x 150 bp reads. The eight sequenced donors were randomly selected healthy volunteers, three men and five women.

Comment on this clonotype: The antigen it binds to is not known.

HCMV-specific IgG was detected in serum with a commercial ELISA kit to determine HCMV serostatus. Ficoll density gradient centrifugation was used to isolate peripheral blood mononuclear cells from blood. CDR1 and CDR2 are drawn from the germline V gene: ENHRY, SYGVKD. The CDR3, cysteine through phenylalanine, is 13 amino acids long. No DNA is given. The data were produced on an Illumina HiSeq 2000. TCR beta cDNA libraries were made by 5'RACE template switching that added a universal primer site and unique molecular identifiers. cDNA synthesis was primed from the TCR beta constant segment, followed by two successive PCR amplification steps. As for the authors' bioinformatics: MIGEC was used to demultiplex reads and group the reads by UMI, and MiTCR was used to assemble and quantify clonotypes. To exclude erroneous sequences, any TCR cDNA sequence not supported by at least two reads was discarded. The tcR package was used for downstream repertoire analysis, with clonotypes matched between fractions based on CDR3 nucleotide sequence plus V segment. VDJmatch was used to annotate antigen specificity against VDJdb, with one amino acid substitution allowed in CDR3. Following TCRdb reprocessing, every CDR3 protein sequence forms one entry, and DNA is not provided. In this record, the V and J calls reflect TCRdb's handling and not the investigators' own analysis. The sample's table lists a count of 350,000 to 500,000 distinct CDR3 sequences. 7.3% of the sample lies in the top ten.

On the study overall, not on this receptor specifically: In several donors, the dominant CD3+CD56+NKG2C+ clonotypes were among the top 10 CD8+ clonotypes and accounted for 1.0-7.0% of CD8+ T cells. Whether the expanded NKG2C-expressing T cell clones were specific for HCMV antigens remained unclear. Those dominant clonotypes were again the most abundant among CD3+CD56-NKG2C+ cells in several donors, at roughly 25-60.1%.

The sequence joins TRBV10-3 to TRBJ1-6. Material: blood T cells: a sorted CD56 or NKG2C T cell subset, CD4+ or CD8+ T cells, or bulk PBMC T cells (not recorded which). This clonotype originated in a woman aged 18 to 75 in good health. The CDR3 protein sequence reads: CAISELDNSPLHF.